Below, 12 T cell receptor beta chains from the same sample are listed, as sequenced in a study of cytomegalovirus exposure and HLA in healthy donors. Profiling relied on immunoSEQ multiplex PCR, and the TCRdb table lists in-frame clones only, not all of them. The data show fewer than 60,000 clones, with around 93% seen just once and about 1.5% held by the top ten. The sequenced sample consisted of PBMCs. The receptors stem from a woman younger than 30 in good health and CMV-seropositive.

The chain combines TRBV5-1 with TRBJ2-1; a possible D gene is TRBD2 (6 bases). V lost 0 bases, J lost 0 bases, and 10 bases lay in between. This CDR3 contains 16 residues. In germline, CDR1 is SGHRS, CDR2 YFSETQ. The CDR3 nucleotides are TGCGCCAGCAGCTTGGCGCGGGAAAGCTCCTACAATGAGCAGTTCTTC. It specifies CASSLARESSYNEQFF. Filled out from reference TRBV5-1 and TRBJ2-1, the complete variable domain reads KAGVTQTPRYLIKTRGQQVTLSCSPISGHRSVSWYQQTPGQGLQFLFEYFSETQRNKGNFPGRFSGRQFSNSRSEMNVSTLELGDSALYLCASSLARESSYNEQFFGPGTRLTVL.

The genes are TRBV28 and TRBJ1-6; 7 nucleotides match TRBD1. Germline assignment: CDR1 MDHEN and CDR2 SYDVKM. V gave up 3 bases and J gave up 7 bases; unmatched junction bases: 6. There are 15 residues in the CDR3. CDR3 residues: CASSFSGTANSPLHF. Written as DNA, the CDR3 is TGTGCCAGCAGTTTTTCCGGGACAGCAAATTCACCCCTCCACTTT.

The chain has TRBV15 and TRBJ2-3; D remains ambiguous. Trimming removed 5 bases from V and 3 bases from J, with 6 bases in between. Germline lookup yields CDR1 LNHNV and CDR2 YYDKDF (reference sequence). The CDR3 is 12 amino acids. This chain's CDR3 is CATSGVTDTQYF. The CDR3 region has the DNA TGTGCCACCAGCGGAGTAACAGATACGCAGTATTTT. Using reference TRBV15 and TRBJ2-3 for the parts outside the CDR3, the full variable domain is DAMVIQNPRYQVTQFGKPVTLSCSQTLNHNVMYWYQQKSSQAPKLLFHYYDKDFNNEADTPDNFQSRRPNTSFCFLDIRSPGLGDTAMYLCATSGVTDTQYFGPGTRLTVL.

A few counts support this clone. The J gene is TRBJ2-1, the V gene TRBV6-4; 8 bases line up with TRBD2. The trim removed 0 bases at V and 3 bases at J, leaving 1 base unmatched. The CDR3 has 15 amino acids. Germline loops: CDR1 MRHNA, CDR2 SNTAGT. The CDR3 coding sequence is TGTGCCAGCAGTGACTCTAGCGGGGTCTACAATGAGCAGTTCTTC. Translation: CASSDSSGVYNEQFF.

V usage is TRBV13 and J usage is TRBJ1-2; 11 positions agree with TRBD1. The CDR3 runs to 17 residues. Germline lookup yields CDR1 PRHDT and CDR2 FYEKMQ (reference sequence). V trimming: 8 bases; J trimming: 8 bases; junction bases outside the gene matches: 19. In DNA form, the CDR3 reads TGTGCCAGCTTTGTCTGGGTGGACAGGGGGCGCTCGGAGGGCTACACCTTC. It encodes CASFVWVDRGRSEGYTF.

This clone was seen just once. The chain uses TRBV27 and TRBJ2-5; no firm D call. The CDR3 loop spans 13 amino acids. Trimming shortened V by 3 bases and J by 4 bases, and 9 bases separated the two germline ends. Germline CDR1 and CDR2: MNHEY and SMNVEV (reference sequence). The chain's CDR3 is CASSFGGPETQYF. In DNA form, the CDR3 reads TGTGCCAGCAGTTTCGGTGGGCCAGAGACCCAGTACTTC.

This clone appeared a single time. This chain links TRBV4-2 with TRBJ2-2; tentatively, D is TRBD2 (6 bases). Trimming cost V 3 bases and J 6 bases, with 8 bases left between them. CDR1 LGHNA and CDR2 YNFKEQ come from the germline V gene. The CDR3 extends over 13 amino acids. This CDR3 reads CASSQTGAGELFF. The CDR3 bases are TGTGCCAGCAGCCAGACGGGGGCCGGGGAGCTGTTTTTT.

The chain is built from TRBV4-3 and TRBJ2-3, with a weak D call TRBD1 (6 bases). This CDR3 has 15 residues. Germline V gene sequence: CDR1 LGHNA, CDR2 YSLEER. Trimming removed 3 bases at V and 0 bases at J, with 10 bases between. CDR3 residues: CASSHYRVSTDTQYF. The CDR3 DNA reads TGCGCCAGCAGCCATTACAGGGTTAGCACAGATACGCAGTATTTT.

J is TRBJ2-7 and V is TRBV7-2; no reliable D call. The germline gives CDR1 SGHTA, CDR2 FQGNSA. With 0 bases removed from V and 3 bases from J, the gap between germline ends came to 3 bases. This CDR3 is built from 12 residues. Here the CDR3 reads CASSLAYYEQYF. The CDR3 nucleotides are TGTGCCAGCAGCTTAGCCTACTACGAGCAGTACTTC.

The V gene is TRBV6-1, the J gene TRBJ1-5; 11 bases align to TRBD1. The CDR3 is 14 amino acids. V gave up 5 bases and J gave up 7 bases; unmatched junction bases: 4. Germline V gives CDR1 MNHNS, CDR2 SASEGT. The CDR3 is CASSRTGGVQPQHF. The CDR3 DNA reads as TGTGCCAGCAGTCGGACAGGGGGCGTCCAGCCCCAGCATTTT.

This chain connects TRBV7-9 to TRBJ2-3, with D possibly matching TRBD1 (6 bases). Trimming stripped 1 base from V and 3 bases from J, with 20 bases between. Germline CDR1 SEHNR, CDR2 FQNEAQ (reference sequence). The CDR3 length is 18 residues. The CDR3 nucleotides read TGTGCCAGCAGCTTAGATTTCTATCAGGGGAAAATAACAGATACGCAGTATTTT. It is translated as CASSLDFYQGKITDTQYF. Based on the CDR3 plus reference TRBV7-9 and TRBJ2-3, the full variable domain is DTGVSQNPRHKITKRGQNVTFRCDPISEHNRLYWYRQTLGQGPEFLTYFQNEAQLEKSRLLSDRFSAERPKGSFSTLEIQRTEQGDSAMYLCASSLDFYQGKITDTQYFGPGTRLTVL.

The chain carries TRBV5-6 and TRBJ1-1, with D unclear. Germline CDR1 reads SGHDT; CDR2 reads YYEEEE. Between the trimmed V and J ends, which lost 2 bases and 5 bases, there was a span of 16 bases. The CDR3 loop spans 15 amino acids. CDR3 residues: CASSFFGAMRTEAFF. The CDR3 bases are TGTGCCAGCAGCTTCTTCGGAGCGATGAGGACTGAAGCTTTCTTT. Complete variable domain (other parts from reference TRBV5-6 and TRBJ1-1): DAGVTQSPTHLIKTRGQQVTLRCSPKSGHDTVSWYQQALGQGPQFIFQYYEEEERQRGNFPDRFSGHQFPNYSSELNVNALLLGDSALYLCASSFFGAMRTEAFFGQGTRLTVV.